The subject of this entry is one T cell receptor (beta chain). The antigen is not known. The sample is drawn from a study of T cell responses to AZD1222 COVID-19 vaccine. Study background: Second doses at about 4 or about 12 weeks were pooled.

General study findings and limits: Donors skewed white British and female; clonal diversity was possibly underestimated. Two AZD1222 administrations were followed by greater Spike-specific TCR breadth and depth. None of the repertoires were sampled until the peak T cell response had passed.

Repertoires were generated with immunoSEQ multiplex PCR, while TCRdb's copy carries only in-frame clones and drops some. The sample has about 92,000 clones, under 90% seen once. The TCR originated in an adult in good health. Sequenced material: peripheral blood, taken on day 0 of AZD1222 vaccination.

The chain's CDR3 is CASSLDLNTEAFF. Here the CDR3 DNA reads TGTGCCAGCAGCCTTGACTTGAACACTGAAGCTTTCTTT. This rearrangement joins TRBV5-4 to TRBJ1-1; D ambiguous. This CDR3 is built from 13 residues. The V gene's germline CDR1 is SGHNT and CDR2 YYREEE (reference sequence). V shed 4 bases and J shed 0 bases, with 7 bases lying between them.